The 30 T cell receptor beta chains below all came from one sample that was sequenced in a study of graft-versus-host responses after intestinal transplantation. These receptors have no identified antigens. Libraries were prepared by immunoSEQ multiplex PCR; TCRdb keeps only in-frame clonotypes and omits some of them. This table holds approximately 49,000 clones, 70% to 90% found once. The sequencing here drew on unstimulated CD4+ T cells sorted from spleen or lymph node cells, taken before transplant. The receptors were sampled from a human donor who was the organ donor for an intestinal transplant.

This CDR3 is CASRSTAGSYEQYF. The CDR3 coding sequence is TGTGCCAGCAGGAGCACGGCAGGCTCCTACGAGCAGTACTTC. This chain uses TRBV6-6 with TRBJ2-7; D ambiguous. CDR1 MNHNY and CDR2 SVGAGI come from the germline V gene (reference sequence). V lost 6 bases and J lost 0, with 12 bases in between. The CDR3 has 14 amino acids.

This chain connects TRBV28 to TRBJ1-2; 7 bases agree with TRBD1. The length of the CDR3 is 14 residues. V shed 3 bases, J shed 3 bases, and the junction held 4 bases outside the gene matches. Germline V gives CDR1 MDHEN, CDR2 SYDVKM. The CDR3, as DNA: TGTGCCAGCAGTTTGGGGCAGGGGGACTATGGCTACACCTTC. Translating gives CASSLGQGDYGYTF.

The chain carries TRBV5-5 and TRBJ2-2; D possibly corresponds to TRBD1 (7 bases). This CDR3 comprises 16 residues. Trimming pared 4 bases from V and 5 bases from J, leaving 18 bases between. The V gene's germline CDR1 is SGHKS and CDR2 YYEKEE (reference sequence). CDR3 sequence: CASSRGTVQGTGELFF. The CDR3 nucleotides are TGTGCCAGCAGCCGGGGGACAGTCCAGGGGACCGGGGAGCTGTTTTTT.

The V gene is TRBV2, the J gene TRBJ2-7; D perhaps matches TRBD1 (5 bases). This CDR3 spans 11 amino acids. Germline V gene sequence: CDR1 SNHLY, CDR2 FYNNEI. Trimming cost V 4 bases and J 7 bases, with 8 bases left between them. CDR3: CASSVGVEQYF. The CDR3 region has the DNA TGTGCCAGCAGTGTAGGGGTTGAGCAGTACTTC.

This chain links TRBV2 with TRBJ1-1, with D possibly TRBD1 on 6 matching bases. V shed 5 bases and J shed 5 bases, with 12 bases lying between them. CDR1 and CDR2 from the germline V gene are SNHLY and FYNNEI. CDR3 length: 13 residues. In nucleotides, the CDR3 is TGTGCCAGCAGTTACAGGGTCTCTACTGAAGCTTTCTTT. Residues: CASSYRVSTEAFF.

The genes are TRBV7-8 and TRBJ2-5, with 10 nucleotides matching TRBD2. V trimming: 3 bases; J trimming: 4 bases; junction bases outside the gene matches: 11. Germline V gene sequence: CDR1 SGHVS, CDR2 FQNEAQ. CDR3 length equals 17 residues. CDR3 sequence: CASSLVRLVAGGETQYF. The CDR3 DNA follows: TGTGCCAGCAGCTTGGTACGATTGGTAGCGGGGGGAGAGACCCAGTACTTC.

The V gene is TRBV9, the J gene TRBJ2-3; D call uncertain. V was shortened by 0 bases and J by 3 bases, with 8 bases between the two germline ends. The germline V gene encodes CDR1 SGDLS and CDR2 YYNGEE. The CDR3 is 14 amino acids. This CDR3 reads CASSVATGTDTQYF. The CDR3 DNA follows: TGTGCCAGCAGCGTAGCTACCGGGACAGATACGCAGTATTTT.

The chain's CDR3 is CASSLALAGGQETQYF. In DNA, the CDR3 is TGCGCCAGCAGCTTGGCACTAGCGGGAGGCCAAGAGACCCAGTACTTC. The chain has TRBV5-1 and TRBJ2-5; 12 bases match TRBD2. V lost 0 bases to trimming and J lost 1 base; unmatched junction nucleotides: 1. This CDR3 contains 16 residues. Germline loops: CDR1 SGHRS, CDR2 YFSETQ.

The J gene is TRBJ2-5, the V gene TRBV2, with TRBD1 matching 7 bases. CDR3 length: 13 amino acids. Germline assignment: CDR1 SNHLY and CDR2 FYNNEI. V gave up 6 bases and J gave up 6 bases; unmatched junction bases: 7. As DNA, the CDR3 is TGTGCCAGCAGGTGGGACAGTTCAAAGACCCAGTACTTC. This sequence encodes CASRWDSSKTQYF. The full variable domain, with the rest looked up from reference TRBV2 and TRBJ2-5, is EPEVTQTPSHQVTQMGQEVILRCVPISNHLYFYWYRQILGQKVEFLVSFYNNEISEKSEIFDDQFSVERPDGSNFTLKIRSTKLEDSAMYFCASRWDSSKTQYFGPGTRLLVL.

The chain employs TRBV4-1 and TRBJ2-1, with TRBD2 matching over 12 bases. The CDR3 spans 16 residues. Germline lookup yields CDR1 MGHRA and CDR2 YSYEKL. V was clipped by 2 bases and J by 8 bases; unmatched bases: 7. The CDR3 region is CASSQPTSGSWYEQFF. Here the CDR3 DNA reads TGCGCCAGCAGCCAACCGACTAGCGGGAGTTGGTATGAGCAGTTCTTC.

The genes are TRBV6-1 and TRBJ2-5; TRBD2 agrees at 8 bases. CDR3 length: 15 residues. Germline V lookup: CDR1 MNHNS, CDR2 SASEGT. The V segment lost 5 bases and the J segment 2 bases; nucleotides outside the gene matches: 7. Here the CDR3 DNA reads TGTGCCAGCAGTAACCGACTAGCGTTGCAAGAGACCCAGTACTTC. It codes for CASSNRLALQETQYF.

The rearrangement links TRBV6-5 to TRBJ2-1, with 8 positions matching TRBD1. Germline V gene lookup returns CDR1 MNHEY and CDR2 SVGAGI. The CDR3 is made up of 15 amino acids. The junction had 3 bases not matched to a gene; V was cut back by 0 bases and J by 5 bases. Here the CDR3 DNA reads TGTGCCAGCAGTTACTCCAGGGGGCCAAACAATGAGCAGTTCTTC. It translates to CASSYSRGPNNEQFF.

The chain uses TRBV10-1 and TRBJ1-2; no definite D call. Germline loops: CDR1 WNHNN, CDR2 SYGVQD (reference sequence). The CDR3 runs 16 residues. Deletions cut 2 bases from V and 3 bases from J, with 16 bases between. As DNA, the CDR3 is TGCGCCAGCAGTGAGAGTGCCAGAAGACACGACTATGGCTACACCTTC. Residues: CASSESARRHDYGYTF.

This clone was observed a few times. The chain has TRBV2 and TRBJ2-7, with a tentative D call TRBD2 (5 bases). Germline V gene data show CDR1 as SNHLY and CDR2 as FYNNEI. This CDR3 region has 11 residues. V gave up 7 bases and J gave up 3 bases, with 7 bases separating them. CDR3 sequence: CASKAGYEQYF. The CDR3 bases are TGTGCCAGCAAGGCGGGCTACGAGCAGTACTTC.

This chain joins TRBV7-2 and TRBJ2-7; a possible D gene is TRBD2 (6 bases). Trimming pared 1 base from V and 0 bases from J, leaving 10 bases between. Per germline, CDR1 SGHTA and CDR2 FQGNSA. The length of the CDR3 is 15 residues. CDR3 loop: CASSLGGTISYEQYF. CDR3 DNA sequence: TGTGCCAGCAGCTTAGGCGGGACCATCTCCTACGAGCAGTACTTC.

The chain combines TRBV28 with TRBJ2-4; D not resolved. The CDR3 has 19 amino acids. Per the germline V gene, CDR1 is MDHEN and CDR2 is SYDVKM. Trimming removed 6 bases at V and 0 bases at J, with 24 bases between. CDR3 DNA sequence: TGTGCCAGCAGACCATTAAGTCGACTGACCACACGAGCCAAAAACATTCAGTACTTC. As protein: CASRPLSRLTTRAKNIQYF.

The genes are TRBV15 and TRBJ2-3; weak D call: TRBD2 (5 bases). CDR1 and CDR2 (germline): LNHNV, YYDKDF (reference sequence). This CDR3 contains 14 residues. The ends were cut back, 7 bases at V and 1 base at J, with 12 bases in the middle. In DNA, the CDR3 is TGTGCCACCACCCCTTCGAGGGGCACAGATACGCAGTATTTT. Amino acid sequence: CATTPSRGTDTQYF.

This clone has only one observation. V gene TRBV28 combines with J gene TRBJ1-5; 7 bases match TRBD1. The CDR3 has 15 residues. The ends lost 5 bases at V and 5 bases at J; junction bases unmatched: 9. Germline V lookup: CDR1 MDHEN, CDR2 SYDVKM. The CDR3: CASSSGQASDQPQHF. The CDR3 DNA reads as TGTGCCAGCAGTAGTGGACAGGCCTCGGATCAGCCCCAGCATTTT.

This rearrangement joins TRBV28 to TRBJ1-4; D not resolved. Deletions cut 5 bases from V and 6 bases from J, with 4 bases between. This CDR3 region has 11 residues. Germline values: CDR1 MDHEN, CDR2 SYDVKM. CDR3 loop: CASSRDEKLFF. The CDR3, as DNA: TGTGCCAGCAGTCGAGATGAAAAACTGTTTTTT.

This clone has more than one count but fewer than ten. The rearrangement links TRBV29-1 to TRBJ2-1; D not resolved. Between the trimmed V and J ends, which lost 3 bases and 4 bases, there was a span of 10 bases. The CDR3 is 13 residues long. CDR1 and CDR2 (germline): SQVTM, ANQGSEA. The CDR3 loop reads CSVERSGYNEQFF. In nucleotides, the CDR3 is TGCAGCGTTGAGAGGTCCGGGTACAATGAGCAGTTCTTC.

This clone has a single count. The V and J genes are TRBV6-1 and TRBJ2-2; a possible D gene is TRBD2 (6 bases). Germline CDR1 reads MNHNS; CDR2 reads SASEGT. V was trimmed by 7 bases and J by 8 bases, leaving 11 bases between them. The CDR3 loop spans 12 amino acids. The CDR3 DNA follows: TGTGCCAGCACCGGGAGACCAGGGGAGCTGTTTTTT. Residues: CASTGRPGELFF.

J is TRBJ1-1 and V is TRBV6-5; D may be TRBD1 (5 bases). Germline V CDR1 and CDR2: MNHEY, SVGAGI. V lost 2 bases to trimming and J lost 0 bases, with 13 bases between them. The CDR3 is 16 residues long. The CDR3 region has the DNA TGTGCCAGCAGTTACCAGCTAGGGGCCATGAACACTGAAGCTTTCTTT. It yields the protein CASSYQLGAMNTEAFF.

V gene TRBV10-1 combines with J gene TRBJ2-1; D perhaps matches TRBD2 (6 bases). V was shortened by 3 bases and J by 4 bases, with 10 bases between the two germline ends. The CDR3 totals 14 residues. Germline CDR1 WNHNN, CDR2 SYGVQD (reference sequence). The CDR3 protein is CASSEGGIYNEQFF. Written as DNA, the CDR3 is TGCGCCAGCAGTGAAGGCGGGATTTACAATGAGCAGTTCTTC.

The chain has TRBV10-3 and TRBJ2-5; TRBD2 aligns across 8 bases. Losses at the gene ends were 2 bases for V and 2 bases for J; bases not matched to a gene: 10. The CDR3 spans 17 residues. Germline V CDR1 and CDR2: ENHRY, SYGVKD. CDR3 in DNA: TGTGCCATCAGTGAGGTGGGACTAGATAGTCGGCAAGAGACCCAGTACTTC. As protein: CAISEVGLDSRQETQYF.

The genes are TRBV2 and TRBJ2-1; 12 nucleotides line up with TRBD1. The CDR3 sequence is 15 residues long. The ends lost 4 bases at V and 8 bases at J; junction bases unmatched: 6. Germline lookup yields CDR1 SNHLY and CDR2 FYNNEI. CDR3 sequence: CASSGGQGAVDEQFF. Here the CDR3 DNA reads TGTGCCAGCAGTGGGGGACAGGGGGCTGTCGATGAGCAGTTCTTC.

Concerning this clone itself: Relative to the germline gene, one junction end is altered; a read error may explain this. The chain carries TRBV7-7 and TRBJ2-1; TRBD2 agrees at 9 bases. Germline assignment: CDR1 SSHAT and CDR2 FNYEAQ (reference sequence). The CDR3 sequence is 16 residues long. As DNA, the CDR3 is TGTGCTAGCAGCTTAGGGCCTAGCGGGACCTACAATGAGCAGTTCTTC. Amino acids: CASSLGPSGTYNEQFF.

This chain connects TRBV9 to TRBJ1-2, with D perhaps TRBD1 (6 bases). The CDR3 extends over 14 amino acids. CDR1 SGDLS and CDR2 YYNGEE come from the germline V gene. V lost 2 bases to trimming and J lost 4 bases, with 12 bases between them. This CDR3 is CASSVLGAGYGYTF. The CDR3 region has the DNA TGTGCCAGCAGCGTCCTGGGGGCTGGCTATGGCTACACCTTC.

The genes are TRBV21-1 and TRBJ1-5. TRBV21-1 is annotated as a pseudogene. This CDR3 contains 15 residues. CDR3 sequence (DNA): TGTGCCAGCAGCAAAGCCCGGGGAAGCAATCAGCCCCAGCATTTT. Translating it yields CASSKARGSNQPQHF.

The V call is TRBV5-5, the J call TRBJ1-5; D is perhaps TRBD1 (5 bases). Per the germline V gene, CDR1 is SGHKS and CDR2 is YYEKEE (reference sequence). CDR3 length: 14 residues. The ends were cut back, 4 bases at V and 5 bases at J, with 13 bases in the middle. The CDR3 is CASSQRRGDQPQHF. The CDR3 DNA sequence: TGTGCCAGCAGCCAACGGAGGGGCGATCAGCCCCAGCATTTT.

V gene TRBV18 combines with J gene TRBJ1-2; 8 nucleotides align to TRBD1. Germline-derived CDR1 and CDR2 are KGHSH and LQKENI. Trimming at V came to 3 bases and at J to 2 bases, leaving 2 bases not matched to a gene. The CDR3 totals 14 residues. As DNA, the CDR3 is TGTGCCAGCTCACCGTCAGGGGGCAACTATGGCTACACCTTC. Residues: CASSPSGGNYGYTF.